The rows below give T cell receptor beta chains drawn from one sample of a study of Ad26.COV2.S vaccination and SARS-CoV-2 variants. This table comes from immunoSEQ multiplex PCR, and its TCRdb copy is limited to in-frame clones, with some not included. Of over 350,000 clones listed, 80% to 90% were seen once; the top ten hold 3.5%. This specimen consisted of peripheral blood, obtained in a trial of Ad26.COV2.S vaccine versus placebo. Source of these receptors: a person between 18 and 60 years old who received the Ad26.COV2.S COVID-19 vaccine or a placebo. Both conserved end residues are part of each CDR3. D genes are given only for firm matches. The size of a clone is reported for some rows only, either as once, few or many, or as a class for expanded clones.

J,V,size,D,CDR3,DNA
TRBJ2-7,TRBV4-1,few,NA,CASSQEGTFLTYEQYF,TGCGCCAGCAGCCAAGAAGGCACGTTTCTTACCTACGAGCAGTACTTC
TRBJ2-7,TRBV7-6,NA,NA,CASSRTGVGRGYEQYF,TGTGCCAGCAGCCGGACAGGAGTAGGGCGGGGGTACGAGCAGTACTTC
TRBJ2-6,TRBV10-3,NA,NA,CAISESTQGPGFSGANVLTF,TGTGCCATCAGTGAGTCGACTCAGGGACCGGGTTTCTCTGGGGCCAACGTCCTGACTTTC
TRBJ2-3,TRBV7-2,few,TRBD2,CASSEGLAGRTDTQYF,TGTGCCAGCAGCGAGGGACTAGCGGGTCGAACAGATACGCAGTATTTT
TRBJ2-1,TRBV11-2,NA,NA,CASSLDQGSKQFF,TGTGCCAGCAGCTTAGATCAGGGGAGCAAGCAGTTCTTC
TRBJ2-7,TRBV27,NA,NA,CASSVRDGYEQYF,TGTGCCAGCAGCGTCCGGGACGGCTACGAGCAGTACTTC
TRBJ1-4,TRBV7-9,NA,NA,CASSQSAATNEKLFF,TGTGCCAGCAGCCAATCAGCGGCAACTAATGAAAAACTGTTTTTT
TRBJ1-2,TRBV3-1/TRBV3-2,few,NA,CASSQGQYGYTF,TGTGCCAGCAGCCAAGGACAGTATGGCTACACCTTC
TRBJ1-5,TRBV12-3/TRBV12-4,NA,NA,CASSFVSNQPQHF,TGTGCCAGCAGTTTTGTTAGCAATCAGCCCCAGCATTTT
TRBJ2-1,TRBV7-9,NA,TRBD2,CASTITSGINNEQFF,TGTGCCAGCACCATCACTAGCGGGATAAACAATGAGCAGTTCTTC
TRBJ1-2,TRBV5-6,NA,NA,CASSLLGGGSNYGYTF,TGTGCCAGCAGCTTGTTGGGCGGTGGCAGTAACTATGGCTACACCTTC
TRBJ1-1,TRBV2,NA,NA,CASSGQPNTEAFF,TGTGCCAGCAGTGGACAGCCTAACACTGAAGCTTTCTTT
TRBJ1-5,TRBV3-1/TRBV3-2,once,TRBD1,CASSFDRGLQPQHF,TGTGCCAGCAGCTTCGACAGGGGGCTTCAGCCCCAGCATTTT
TRBJ1-5,TRBV19,once,NA,CASTTYSNQPQHF,TGTGCCAGTACCACGTATAGCAATCAGCCCCAGCATTTT
TRBJ2-5,TRBV3-1/TRBV3-2,NA,NA,CASSWTVLQETQYF,TGTGCCAGCAGCTGGACAGTCCTCCAAGAGACCCAGTACTTC
TRBJ1-6,TRBV18,NA,NA,CASSPDPGSSYNSPLHF,TGTGCCAGCTCACCAGACCCGGGTAGCTCCTATAATTCACCCCTCCACTTT
TRBJ1-3,TRBV4-1,NA,NA,CASSPLFRGSGNTIYF,TGCGCCAGCAGCCCACTTTTCCGCGGATCTGGAAACACCATATATTTT
TRBJ2-7,TRBV7-8,NA,TRBD2,CASSPRIAGVYEQYF,TGTGCCAGCAGCCCCCGGATAGCGGGGGTGTACGAGCAGTACTTC
TRBJ1-4,TRBV6-5,NA,NA,CASTTTGEDEKLFF,TGTGCCAGCACGACGACAGGCGAAGATGAAAAACTGTTTTTT
TRBJ1-6,TRBV7-2,NA,NA,CASSSVFQGLALHF,TGTGCCAGCAGCTCCGTTTTTCAGGGCTTAGCCCTCCACTTT
TRBJ2-1,TRBV25-1,NA,NA,CASSEYGENEQFF,TGTGCCAGCAGTGAATACGGGGAAAATGAGCAGTTCTTC
TRBJ1-4,TRBV4-2,NA,TRBD1,CASSQEGQGGKLFF,TGTGCCAGCAGCCAAGAGGGACAGGGGGGAAAACTGTTTTTT
TRBJ1-3,TRBV11-2,NA,NA,CASSELQGTARNTIYF,TGTGCCAGCAGCGAATTACAGGGAACGGCGAGAAACACCATATATTTT
TRBJ1-2,TRBV12-3/TRBV12-4,NA,NA,CASSLIRVNGYTF,TGTGCCAGCAGTTTAATCCGGGTTAATGGCTACACCTTC
TRBJ1-2,TRBV5-1,NA,NA,CASSAEGSYGYTF,TGCGCCAGCAGCGCTGAGGGTTCCTATGGCTACACCTTC
TRBJ1-2,TRBV2,few,NA,CASSVADYGYTF,TGTGCCAGCTCCGTTGCTGACTATGGCTACACCTTC
TRBJ1-4,TRBV5-1,NA,NA,CASSLVGGDGEKLFF,TGCGCCAGCAGCTTGGTAGGGGGGGACGGAGAAAAACTGTTTTTT
TRBJ2-6,TRBV4-2,NA,NA,CASSRTLASGANVLTF,TGTGCCAGCAGCCGTACCCTAGCATCCGGGGCCAACGTCCTGACTTTC
TRBJ2-5,TRBV6-1,once,TRBD1,CASSENRGLRETQYF,TGTGCCAGCAGTGAAAACAGGGGGCTTCGGGAGACCCAGTACTTC
TRBJ1-2,TRBV7-9,NA,NA,CASSLRDGQKRYGYTF,TGTGCCAGCAGCCTCCGGGATGGGCAGAAAAGATATGGCTACACCTTC
TRBJ2-3,TRBV5-4,NA,NA,CASSSPYRRANTDTQYF,TGTGCCAGCAGCTCCCCATATAGGAGGGCGAACACAGATACGCAGTATTTT
TRBJ2-5,TRBV9,NA,TRBD2,CASSVGPGGETQYF,TGTGCCAGCAGCGTAGGACCGGGGGGAGAGACCCAGTACTTC
TRBJ2-2,TRBV4-3,NA,NA,CASSREMNQAGELFF,TGCGCCAGCAGCCGGGAGATGAATCAGGCCGGGGAGCTGTTTTTT
TRBJ2-7,TRBV5-1,NA,NA,CASRGGNEQYF,TGCGCCAGCAGGGGGGGCAACGAGCAGTACTTC
TRBJ2-1,TRBV5-4,NA,TRBD2,CASTRLAGTRNEQFF,TGTGCCAGCACCCGGCTAGCGGGGACTAGAAATGAGCAGTTCTTC
TRBJ1-2,TRBV11-2,NA,NA,CASSLDHLRYGYTF,TGTGCCAGCAGCTTAGACCACTTGCGGTATGGCTACACCTTC
TRBJ1-4,TRBV2,NA,NA,CASRDTSYEKLFF,TGTGCCAGCAGAGACACGAGCTATGAAAAACTGTTTTTT
TRBJ1-1,TRBV6-5,NA,NA,CASSYTPGDTEAFF,TGTGCCAGCAGTTACACCCCAGGGGACACTGAAGCTTTCTTT
TRBJ2-7,TRBV18,NA,TRBD1,CASSPGQNYEQYF,TGTGCCAGCTCACCGGGACAGAACTACGAGCAGTACTTC
TRBJ2-7,TRBV6-5,NA,NA,CASSSYTRTYEQYF,TGTGCCAGCAGCAGTTATACCCGCACCTACGAGCAGTACTTC
TRBJ2-7,TRBV7-9,NA,NA,CASSPPKGDTGYEQYF,TGTGCCAGCAGCCCCCCGAAAGGGGATACGGGTTACGAGCAGTACTTC
TRBJ1-2,TRBV6-7,NA,NA,CARTPRWVNYGYTF,TGTGCCAGAACCCCCCGGTGGGTGAACTATGGCTACACCTTC
TRBJ1-2,TRBV2,NA,NA,CASSVSEDGYTF,TGTGCCAGCAGCGTTTCCGAGGATGGCTACACCTTC
TRBJ2-1,TRBV19,NA,NA,CASMGGGASYNEQFF,TGTGCCAGTATGGGAGGGGGGGCGTCCTACAATGAGCAGTTCTTC
TRBJ1-2,TRBV5-5,NA,NA,CASSLALPGAYGYTF,TGTGCCAGCAGCTTGGCTCTACCTGGGGCTTATGGCTACACCTTC
TRBJ1-2,TRBV7-2,NA,NA,CASSLGYGGDGYTF,TGTGCCAGCAGCTTAGGTTATGGGGGAGATGGCTACACCTTC
TRBJ2-3,TRBV2,NA,NA,CASLPSPYFQYF,TGTGCCAGCCTCCCTAGCCCCTATTTTCAGTATTTT
TRBJ1-1,TRBV19,NA,NA,CASSIMIAHTEAFF,TGTGCCAGTAGTATAATGATTGCGCACACTGAAGCTTTCTTT
TRBJ1-5,TRBV6-6,NA,NA,CASSYGNSGPQHF,TGTGCCAGCAGTTACGGAAACTCCGGTCCCCAGCATTTT
TRBJ1-2,TRBV27,NA,NA,CASSLIADRNGYTF,TGTGCCAGCAGTTTAATCGCGGACAGAAATGGCTACACCTTC
TRBJ1-2,TRBV6-5,NA,NA,CASSYSSPAALYGYTF,TGTGCCAGCAGTTACTCTAGTCCAGCAGCACTCTATGGCTACACCTTC
TRBJ1-3,TRBV6-5,NA,NA,CASREPGNTIYF,TGTGCCAGCAGGGAGCCTGGAAACACCATATATTTT
TRBJ1-1,TRBV6-5,NA,NA,CASSYNIGPATEAFF,TGTGCCAGCAGTTACAACATCGGCCCTGCTACTGAAGCTTTCTTT
TRBJ2-3,TRBV6-5,NA,NA,CASSYSGTDTQYF,TGTGCCAGCAGTTACTCGGGCACAGATACGCAGTATTTT
TRBJ2-5,TRBV7-9,NA,NA,CASSSFGTSYQETQYF,TGTGCCAGCAGCTCCTTCGGGACATCGTACCAAGAGACCCAGTACTTC
TRBJ2-7,TRBV29-1,NA,TRBD1,CSVGGTGTSYEQYF,TGCAGCGTGGGCGGGACAGGGACCTCCTACGAGCAGTACTTC
TRBJ2-1,TRBV20-1,NA,NA,CSASREVGALSYNEQFF,TGCAGTGCTAGTCGGGAGGTGGGGGCCTTAAGCTACAATGAGCAGTTCTTC
TRBJ1-6,TRBV14,once,NA,CASSQAVGFGGSPLHF,TGTGCCAGCAGCCAAGCCGTGGGCTTTGGAGGTTCACCCCTCCACTTT
TRBJ1-2,TRBV7-9,once,TRBD1,CASSRGGQGDYGYTF,TGTGCCAGCAGCCGAGGGGGACAGGGGGACTATGGCTACACCTTC
TRBJ2-2,TRBV12-3/TRBV12-4,NA,NA,CASSRTSAGELFF,TGTGCCAGCAGCAGAACTAGTGCCGGGGAGCTGTTTTTT